The 30 T cell receptor beta chains listed next were all sequenced from one sample in a study of blood T cell repertoires in COVID-19. Only in-frame clones appear in the TCRdb table, and some are missing; sequencing was by immunoSEQ multiplex PCR. The sample lists approximately 230,000 clones; around 82% were seen once. The sample was peripheral blood. These receptors were collected from an elderly woman with active or convalescent COVID-19.

The chain carries TRBV5-1 and TRBJ2-5; D possibly corresponds to TRBD2 (6 bases). CDR1 SGHRS and CDR2 YFSETQ come from the germline V gene. V was cut by 6 bases and J by 3 bases, with 15 bases left in between. This CDR3 comprises 14 residues. Here the CDR3 DNA reads TGCGCCAGCACCCTCGGTTCGGGGGAAGAGACCCAGTACTTC. Translated, it gives CASTLGSGEETQYF.

The rearrangement links TRBV3-1 (or the pseudogene TRBV3-2) to TRBJ1-5; TRBD1 aligns across 12 bases. The CDR3 has 17 residues. Unmatched junction bases numbered 6, after V lost 4 bases and J lost 2 bases. Germline V gene lookup returns CDR1 LGHDT and CDR2 YNNKEL (reference sequence). Written as DNA, the CDR3 is TGTGCCAGCAGCCGGGGGACAGGGGGCGCGGGCAATCAGCCCCAGCATTTT. Its translation: CASSRGTGGAGNQPQHF.

The chain is built from TRBV7-2 and TRBJ2-3, with D maybe TRBD2 (5 bases). The CDR3 extends over 14 amino acids. Trimming took 0 bases from V and 6 from J, leaving 10 bases between them. Germline lookup yields CDR1 SGHTA and CDR2 FQGNSA. CDR3 sequence reads: CASSLALELDTQYF. CDR3 coding DNA: TGTGCCAGCAGCTTAGCACTAGAGTTGGATACGCAGTATTTT.

J is TRBJ2-7 and V is TRBV18; possible D gene TRBD1, 5 bases. The V gene's germline CDR1 is KGHSH and CDR2 LQKENI. The V gene lost 3 bases and the J gene lost 8 bases, with 26 bases spanning the gap. The CDR3 spans 17 residues. The CDR3 nucleotides read TGTGCCAGCTCACCTATTCATAAGACAGCGACCTTACGGAAGCAGTACTTC. Protein sequence: CASSPIHKTATLRKQYF.

This rearrangement joins TRBV5-5 to TRBJ1-3, with a possible D match to TRBD1 (6 bases). CDR3 length: 18 amino acids. Germline loops: CDR1 SGHKS, CDR2 YYEKEE (reference sequence). V dropped 4 bases and J dropped 0 bases, with 20 bases sitting between them. The CDR3 coding sequence is TGTGCCAGCAGCAGGGACATCCGAAACCCCTCCTCTGGAAACACCATATATTTT. As protein: CASSRDIRNPSSGNTIYF.

The rearrangement links TRBV4-1 to TRBJ1-6; 7 bases are shared with TRBD1. This CDR3 has 14 amino acids. Germline CDR1 is MGHRA and CDR2 is YSYEKL. V was clipped by 6 bases and J by 6 bases; unmatched bases: 5. As DNA, the CDR3 is TGCGCCAGCAGTCTCAGGGGGTTTAATTCACCCCTCCACTTT. Translated, it gives CASSLRGFNSPLHF.

V usage is TRBV2 and J usage is TRBJ2-6; D uncertain. Trimming took 4 bases from V and 13 from J, leaving 11 bases between them. Per the germline V gene, CDR1 is SNHLY and CDR2 is FYNNEI. The CDR3 runs 12 residues. This CDR3 reads CASSVGTNVLTF. The CDR3 DNA reads TGTGCCAGCAGTGTCGGAACTAATGTCCTGACTTTC.

The CDR3 region has the DNA TGTGCCAGCAGTGAATCAACAGTCTACGTCGATACGCAGTATTTT. Translation gives CASSESTVYVDTQYF. The V call is TRBV6-1, the J call TRBJ2-3; D gene uncertain. This CDR3 is built from 15 residues. V lost 2 bases and J 6 bases, leaving 15 bases between the germline ends. The V gene's germline CDR1 is MNHNS and CDR2 SASEGT.

V and J are TRBV6-1 and TRBJ1-2; D ambiguous. V was cut by 1 base and J by 2 bases, with 14 bases left in between. This CDR3 has 16 residues. Looked up from germline, CDR1 is MNHNS and CDR2 is SASEGT. The CDR3 sequence is CASSEGGGPLNYGYTF. The CDR3 coding sequence is TGTGCCAGCAGTGAAGGTGGAGGTCCCCTCAACTATGGCTACACCTTC.

The V gene is TRBV28, the J gene TRBJ1-5; tentative D call: TRBD1 (6 bases). This CDR3 contains 14 residues. Trimming removed 11 bases from V and 4 bases from J, with 18 bases in between. Per the germline V gene, CDR1 is MDHEN and CDR2 is SYDVKM. The CDR3 nucleotides read TGTGCCCGTGCGGGGGCCGGGGGAAATCAGCCCCAGCATTTT. This sequence encodes CARAGAGGNQPQHF.

The chain carries TRBV11-2 and TRBJ1-2; maybe TRBD1 (6 bases). Trimming took 5 bases from V and 7 from J, leaving 14 bases between them. The CDR3 consists of 13 residues. Per the germline V gene, CDR1 is SGHAT and CDR2 is FQNNGV. The CDR3 protein is CASSLDSRGGYTF. Written as DNA, the CDR3 is TGTGCCAGCAGCCTGGACAGTCGCGGTGGCTACACCTTC.

The V and J genes are TRBV7-8 and TRBJ1-6; possibly TRBD1 for D (6 bases). The germline V gene encodes CDR1 SGHVS and CDR2 FQNEAQ. The germline V and J ends were trimmed by 0 bases and 7 bases, with 10 bases remaining between them. The CDR3 extends over 15 amino acids. CDR3 bases: TGTGCCAGCAGCTTAGCAGGGGGTAGGAATTCACCCCTCCACTTT. The encoded protein is CASSLAGGRNSPLHF.

The V gene is TRBV2, the J gene TRBJ1-2; D is undetermined. CDR1 and CDR2 from the germline V gene are SNHLY and FYNNEI. CDR3 length: 12 residues. Trimming shortened V by 6 bases and J by 2 bases, and 7 bases separated the two germline ends. The chain's CDR3 is CASRTGNYGYTF. The CDR3 DNA sequence: TGTGCCAGCAGGACGGGGAACTATGGCTACACCTTC.

This clone was picked up one time. The V and J genes are TRBV29-1 and TRBJ2-1; a possible D gene is TRBD2 (7 bases). The CDR3 has 14 residues. Deletions cut 7 bases from V and 1 base from J, with 14 bases between. From germline, CDR1 is SQVTM and CDR2 ANQGSEA. The CDR3 reads CSAKGGGSYNEQFF. In DNA, the CDR3 is TGCAGCGCTAAAGGGGGGGGTTCCTACAATGAGCAGTTCTTC.

V gene TRBV5-1 combines with J gene TRBJ2-7; 9 nucleotides align to TRBD2. The V and J ends lost 0 bases and 7 bases, in that order; junction bases with no gene match: 11. CDR3 length: 16 amino acids. Germline values: CDR1 SGHRS, CDR2 YFSETQ. For the CDR3, the DNA is TGCGCCAGCAGCTTGGGTCCAGCGGGAGGCCCCATTGAGCAGTACTTC. Amino acids: CASSLGPAGGPIEQYF.

V is TRBV5-1 and J is TRBJ2-6; the D is unclear. This CDR3 has 17 amino acids. The germline gives CDR1 SGHRS, CDR2 YFSETQ. V was shortened by 6 bases and J by 1 base, with 17 bases between the two germline ends. CDR3 nucleotides: TGCGCCAGCACCCTCGCGAGTCTCGGGTCTGGGGCCAACGTCCTGACTTTC. Its translation is CASTLASLGSGANVLTF.

The chain carries TRBV5-1 and TRBJ2-2; no clear D gene. Trimming took 1 base from V and 3 from J, leaving 10 bases between them. The CDR3 is 15 amino acids. Per the germline V gene, CDR1 is SGHRS and CDR2 is YFSETQ. In nucleotides, the CDR3 is TGCGCCAGCAGCTTGATGTCTACTGACACCGGGGAGCTGTTTTTT. Protein: CASSLMSTDTGELFF. Filled out from reference TRBV5-1 and TRBJ2-2, the complete variable domain reads KAGVTQTPRYLIKTRGQQVTLSCSPISGHRSVSWYQQTPGQGLQFLFEYFSETQRNKGNFPGRFSGRQFSNSRSEMNVSTLELGDSALYLCASSLMSTDTGELFFGEGSRLTVL.

The gene calls are TRBV5-1 and TRBJ2-7; 9 bases match TRBD2. V dropped 0 bases and J dropped 2; count of bases not matched to a gene: 3. From germline, CDR1 is SGHRS and CDR2 YFSETQ. The CDR3 has 15 amino acids. The DNA of the CDR3 is TGCGCCAGCAGCTTGGTCCTAGCGGGGACCTACGAGCAGTACTTC. Its translation is CASSLVLAGTYEQYF.

This chain connects TRBV5-1 to TRBJ1-2; 10 nucleotides match TRBD1. The CDR3 length is 15 residues. Per the germline V gene, CDR1 is SGHRS and CDR2 is YFSETQ. Germline trimming cut 4 bases from V and 4 bases from J; bases unmatched to any gene: 7. As DNA, the CDR3 is TGCGCCAGCAGCGACCGGGACAGGGGAAGCTATGGCTACACCTTC. Protein sequence: CASSDRDRGSYGYTF. The full variable domain, in which reference TRBV5-1 and TRBJ1-2 provide the parts outside the CDR3, is KAGVTQTPRYLIKTRGQQVTLSCSPISGHRSVSWYQQTPGQGLQFLFEYFSETQRNKGNFPGRFSGRQFSNSRSEMNVSTLELGDSALYLCASSDRDRGSYGYTFGSGTRLTVV.

The gene calls are TRBV5-4 and TRBJ2-3; 9 positions agree with TRBD2. The CDR3 contains 19 residues. J was trimmed by 0 bases and V by 5 bases; bases with no gene match: 16. Germline loops: CDR1 SGHNT, CDR2 YYREEE (reference sequence). For the CDR3, the DNA is TGTGCCAGCAGTCCACCGGGACTAGCTGCAGTCTCTAGCACAGATACGCAGTATTTT. Translation: CASSPPGLAAVSSTDTQYF.

The CDR3 spells CASTRQGRSPLHF. The CDR3 DNA sequence: TGTGCCAGCACTAGACAGGGGAGGTCACCCCTCCACTTT. The chain employs TRBV6-5 and TRBJ1-6; TRBD1 matches at 8 bases. The junction had 6 bases not matched to a gene; V was cut back by 7 bases and J by 10 bases. The length of the CDR3 is 13 residues. Germline CDR1 reads MNHEY; CDR2 reads SVGAGI.

This clone was found once. The chain employs TRBV28 and TRBJ2-3, with 8 positions matching TRBD2. This CDR3 spans 14 amino acids. V shed 7 bases and J 4 bases; nucleotides not matched to a gene: 7. Germline-derived CDR1 and CDR2 are MDHEN and SYDVKM. This CDR3 is CASTGGGRSDTQYF. The CDR3 region has the DNA TGTGCCAGCACGGGCGGGGGGCGATCAGATACGCAGTATTTT.

The chain carries TRBV10-1 and TRBJ2-1; the match to TRBD2 covers 11 bases. The trim removed 4 bases at V and 4 bases at J, leaving 3 bases unmatched. This CDR3 contains 15 residues. Germline V gives CDR1 WNHNN, CDR2 SYGVQD (reference sequence). For the CDR3, the DNA is TGCGCCAGCAGTGGGGGACTAGCGGAGTACAATGAGCAGTTCTTC. Translating gives CASSGGLAEYNEQFF.

CDR3 region: CASSTKQGGETQYF. The CDR3 region has the DNA TGTGCCAGCAGCACAAAACAGGGGGGCGAGACCCAGTACTTC. The rearrangement uses TRBV5-6 and TRBJ2-5, with 8 bases identical to TRBD1. Germline values: CDR1 SGHDT, CDR2 YYEEEE. The CDR3 is 14 amino acids. The junction had 7 bases not matched to a gene; V was cut back by 4 bases and J by 5 bases.

The rearrangement uses TRBV5-5 and TRBJ2-3; no reliable D call. The germline gives CDR1 SGHKS, CDR2 YYEKEE (reference sequence). The CDR3 contains 11 residues. Between the trimmed V and J ends, which lost 0 bases and 6 bases, there was a span of 2 bases. CDR3 sequence reads: CASSLADTQYF. The CDR3 DNA reads TGTGCCAGCAGCTTGGCGGATACGCAGTATTTT. Full variable domain (missing parts from reference TRBV5-5 and TRBJ2-3): DAGVTQSPTHLIKTRGQQVTLRCSPISGHKSVSWYQQVLGQGPQFIFQYYEKEERGRGNFPDRFSARQFPNYSSELNVNALLLGDSALYLCASSLADTQYFGPGTRLTVL.

This chain connects TRBV5-1 to TRBJ2-3, with TRBD2 identical over 7 bases. CDR3 length equals 15 residues. With 6 bases clipped from V and 2 bases from J, the junction kept 9 bases outside the gene matches. Per germline, CDR1 SGHRS and CDR2 YFSETQ. Written as DNA, the CDR3 is TGCGCCAGCATGTACGGGGGGAGACACACAGATACGCAGTATTTT. This codes for CASMYGGRHTDTQYF.

The chain joins TRBV7-6 to TRBJ1-2, with a weak D call TRBD1 (6 bases). Germline-derived CDR1 and CDR2 are SGHVS and FNYEAQ. There are 16 residues in the CDR3. V lost 1 base and J lost 4, with 16 bases in between. The CDR3 reads CASSLGGQGRFYGYTF. CDR3 coding DNA: TGTGCCAGCAGCTTAGGGGGGCAGGGGCGATTCTATGGCTACACCTTC.

The V and J genes are TRBV10-2 and TRBJ2-6; TRBD2 agrees at 7 bases. Trimming took 10 bases from V and 0 from J; bases not matched to a gene: 9. CDR3 length equals 16 residues. Germline V gene sequence: CDR1 WSHSY, CDR2 SAAADI. The DNA of the CDR3 is TGCGCCATCGAGGGGAGGGACCCCTCTGGGGCCAACGTCCTGACTTTC. It encodes CAIEGRDPSGANVLTF.

The chain carries TRBV30 and TRBJ1-5, with a possible D match to TRBD1 (5 bases). The CDR3 totals 15 residues. Trimming pared 3 bases from V and 1 base from J, leaving 13 bases between. Germline CDR1 and CDR2: GTSNPN and SVGIG (reference sequence). The DNA of the CDR3 is TGTGCCTGGAGACCCCAGGGAACCAGCAATCAGCCCCAGCATTTT. Protein: CAWRPQGTSNQPQHF.

The rearrangement links TRBV10-3 to TRBJ1-1; D gene uncertain. The V gene's germline CDR1 is ENHRY and CDR2 SYGVKD. Trimming pared 4 bases from V and 3 bases from J, leaving 9 bases between. The CDR3 is 13 amino acids. CDR3 DNA: TGTGCCATCAGTGCCTCGGGTGACACTGAAGCTTTCTTT. Its translation is CAISASGDTEAFF.